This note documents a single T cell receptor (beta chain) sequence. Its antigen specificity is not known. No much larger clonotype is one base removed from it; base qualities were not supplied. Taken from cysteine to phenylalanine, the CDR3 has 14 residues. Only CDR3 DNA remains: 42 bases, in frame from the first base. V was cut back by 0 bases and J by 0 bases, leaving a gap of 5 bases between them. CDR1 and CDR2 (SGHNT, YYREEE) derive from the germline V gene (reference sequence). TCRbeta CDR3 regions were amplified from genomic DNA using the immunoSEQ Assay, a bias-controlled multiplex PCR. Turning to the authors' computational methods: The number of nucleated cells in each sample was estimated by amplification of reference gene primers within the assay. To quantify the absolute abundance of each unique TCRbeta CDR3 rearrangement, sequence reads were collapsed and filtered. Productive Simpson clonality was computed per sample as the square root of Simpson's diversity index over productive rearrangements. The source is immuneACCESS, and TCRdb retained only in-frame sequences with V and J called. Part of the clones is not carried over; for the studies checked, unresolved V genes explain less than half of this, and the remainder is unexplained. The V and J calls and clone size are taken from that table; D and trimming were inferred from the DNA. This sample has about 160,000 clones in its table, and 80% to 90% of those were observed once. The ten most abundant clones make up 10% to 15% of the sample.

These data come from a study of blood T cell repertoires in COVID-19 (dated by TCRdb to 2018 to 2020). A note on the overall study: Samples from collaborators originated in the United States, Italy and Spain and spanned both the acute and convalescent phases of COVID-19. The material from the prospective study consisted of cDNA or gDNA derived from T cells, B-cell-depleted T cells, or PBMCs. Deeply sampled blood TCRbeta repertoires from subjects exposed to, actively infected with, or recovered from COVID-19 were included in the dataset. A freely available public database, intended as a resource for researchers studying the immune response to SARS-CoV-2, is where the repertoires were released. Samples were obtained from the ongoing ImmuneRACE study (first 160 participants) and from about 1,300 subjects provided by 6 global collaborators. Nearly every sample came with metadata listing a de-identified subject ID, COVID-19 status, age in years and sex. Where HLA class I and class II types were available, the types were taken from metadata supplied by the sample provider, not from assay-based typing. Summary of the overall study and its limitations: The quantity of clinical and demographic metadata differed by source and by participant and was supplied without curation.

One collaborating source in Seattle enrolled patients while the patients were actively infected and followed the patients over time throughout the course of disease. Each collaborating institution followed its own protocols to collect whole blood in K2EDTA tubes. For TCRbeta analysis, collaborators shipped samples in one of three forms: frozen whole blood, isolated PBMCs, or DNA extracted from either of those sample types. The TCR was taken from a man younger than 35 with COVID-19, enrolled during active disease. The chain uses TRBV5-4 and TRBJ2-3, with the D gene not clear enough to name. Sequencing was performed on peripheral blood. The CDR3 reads CASSLAPSTDTQYF. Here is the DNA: TGTGCCAGCAGCTTGGCTCCTAGCACAGATACGCAGTATTTT.